This TCR beta chain was obtained from a study of CD8 T cells in ankylosing spondylitis. Study conclusions and caveats: Blood of patients with ankylosing spondylitis appeared to be characterized by a TCR beta motif of eight highly homologous variants. Some of the motif variants had earlier been found in reactive arthritis patients' fluid and blood. Matched synovial fluid from ankylosing spondylitis patients was reported to be enriched for disease-linked clones.

Making use of molecular barcodes, quantitative 5'-RACE generated TCR beta libraries. TCRdb itself ran the 5' RACE reads through MiXCR, one entry per CDR3 protein. The repertoire holds 350,000 to 450,000 distinct CDR3 sequences, with roughly 26% as singletons. The CDR3 is 15 amino acids. Germline lookup yields CDR1 MDHEN and CDR2 SYDVKM. Trimming removed 5 bases from V and 2 bases from J, with 16 bases in between. As regards this clonotype: Antigen specificity is unknown.

This clonotype was obtained from a male donor with ankylosing spondylitis. The rearrangement uses TRBV28 and TRBJ2-7; D not resolved. The sequencing sample was made of blood, either unsorted or a sorted T cell fraction (not recorded which). The CDR3 loop reads CASSLPIGPTYEQYF. CDR3 in DNA: TGTGCCAGCAGTCTTCCGATAGGACCTACCTACGAGCAGTACTTC.